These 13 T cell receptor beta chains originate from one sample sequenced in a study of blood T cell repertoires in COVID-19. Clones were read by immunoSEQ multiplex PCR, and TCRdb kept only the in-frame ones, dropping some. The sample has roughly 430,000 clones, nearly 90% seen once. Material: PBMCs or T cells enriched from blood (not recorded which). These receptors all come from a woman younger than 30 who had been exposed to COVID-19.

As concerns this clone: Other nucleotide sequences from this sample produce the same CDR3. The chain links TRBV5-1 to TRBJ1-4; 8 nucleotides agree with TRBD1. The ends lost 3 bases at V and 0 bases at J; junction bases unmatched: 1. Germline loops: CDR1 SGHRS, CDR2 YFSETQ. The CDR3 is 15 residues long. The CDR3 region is CASSSTGATNEKLFF. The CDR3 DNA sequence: TGCGCCAGCAGCTCGACAGGGGCAACTAATGAAAAACTGTTTTTT.

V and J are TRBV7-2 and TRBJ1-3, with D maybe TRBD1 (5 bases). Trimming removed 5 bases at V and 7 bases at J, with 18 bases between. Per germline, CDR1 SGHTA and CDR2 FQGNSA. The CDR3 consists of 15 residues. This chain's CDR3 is CASSPALGGGNTIYF. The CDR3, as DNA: TGTGCCAGCAGCCCCGCACTGGGGGGTGGGAACACCATATATTTT.

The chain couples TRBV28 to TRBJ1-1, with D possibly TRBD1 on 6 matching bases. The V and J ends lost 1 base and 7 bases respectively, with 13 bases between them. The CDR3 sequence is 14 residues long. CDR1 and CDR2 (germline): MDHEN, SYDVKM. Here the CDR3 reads CASSLLGGQVEAFF. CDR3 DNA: TGTGCCAGCAGTTTATTGGGGGGGCAGGTTGAAGCTTTCTTT.

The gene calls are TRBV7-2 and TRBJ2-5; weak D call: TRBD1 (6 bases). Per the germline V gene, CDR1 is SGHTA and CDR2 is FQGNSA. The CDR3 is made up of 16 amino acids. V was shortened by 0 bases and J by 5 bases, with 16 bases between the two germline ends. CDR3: CASSLASGRGRETQYF. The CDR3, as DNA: TGTGCCAGCAGCTTAGCTTCGGGCAGGGGCAGGGAGACCCAGTACTTC. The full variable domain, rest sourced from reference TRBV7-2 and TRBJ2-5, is GAGVSQSPSNKVTEKGKDVELRCDPISGHTALYWYRQSLGQGLEFLIYFQGNSAPDKSGLPSDRFSAERTGGSVSTLTIQRTQQEDSAVYLCASSLASGRGRETQYFGPGTRLLVL.

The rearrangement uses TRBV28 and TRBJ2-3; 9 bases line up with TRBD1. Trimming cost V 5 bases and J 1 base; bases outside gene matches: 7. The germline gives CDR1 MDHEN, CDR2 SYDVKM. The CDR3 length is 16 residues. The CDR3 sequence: CASSDRGNIGTDTQYF. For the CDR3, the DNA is TGTGCCAGCAGTGACAGGGGGAATATAGGCACAGATACGCAGTATTTT.

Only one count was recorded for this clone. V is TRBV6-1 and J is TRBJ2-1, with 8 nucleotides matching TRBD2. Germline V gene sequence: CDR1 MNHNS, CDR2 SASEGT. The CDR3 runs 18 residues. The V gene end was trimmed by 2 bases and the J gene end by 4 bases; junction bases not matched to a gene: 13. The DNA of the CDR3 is TGTGCCAGCAGTGAAACGCTACGTGGGATAGCGGGGTACAATGAGCAGTTCTTC. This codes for CASSETLRGIAGYNEQFF.

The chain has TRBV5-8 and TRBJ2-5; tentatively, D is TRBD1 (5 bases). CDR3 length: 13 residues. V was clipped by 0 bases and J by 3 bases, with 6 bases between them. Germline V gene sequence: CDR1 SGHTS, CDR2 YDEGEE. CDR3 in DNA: TGTGCCAGCAGCTTGGGCAGGGAAGAGACCCAGTACTTC. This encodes CASSLGREETQYF.

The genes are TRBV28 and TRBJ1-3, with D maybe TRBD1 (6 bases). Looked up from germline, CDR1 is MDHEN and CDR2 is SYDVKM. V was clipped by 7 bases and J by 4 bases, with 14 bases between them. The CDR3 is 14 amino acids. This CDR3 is CASIQGGSGNTIYF. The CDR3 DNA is TGTGCCAGCATCCAAGGGGGATCGGGAAACACCATATATTTT. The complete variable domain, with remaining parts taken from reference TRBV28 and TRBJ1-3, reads DVKVTQSSRYLVKRTGEKVFLECVQDMDHENMFWYRQDPGLGLRLIYFSYDVKMKEKGDIPEGYSVSREKKERFSLILESASTNQTSMYLCASIQGGSGNTIYFGEGSWLTVV.

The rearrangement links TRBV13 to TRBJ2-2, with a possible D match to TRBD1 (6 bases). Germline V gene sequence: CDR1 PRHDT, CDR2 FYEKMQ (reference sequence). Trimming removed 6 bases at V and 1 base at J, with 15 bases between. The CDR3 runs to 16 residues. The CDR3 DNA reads TGTGCCAGCAGTCCTCTTGGACAGATGAACACCGGGGAGCTGTTTTTT. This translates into CASSPLGQMNTGELFF.

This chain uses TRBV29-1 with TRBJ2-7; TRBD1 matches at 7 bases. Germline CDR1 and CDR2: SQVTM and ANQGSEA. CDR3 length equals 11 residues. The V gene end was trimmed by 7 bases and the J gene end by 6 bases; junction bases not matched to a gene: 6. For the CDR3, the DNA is TGCAGCGCTACTGGGACAGCCGAGCAGTACTTC. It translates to CSATGTAEQYF.

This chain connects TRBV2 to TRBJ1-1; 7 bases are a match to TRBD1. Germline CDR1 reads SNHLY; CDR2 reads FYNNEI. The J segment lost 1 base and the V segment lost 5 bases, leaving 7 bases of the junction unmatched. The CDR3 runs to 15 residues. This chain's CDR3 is CASSPLDRQNTEAFF. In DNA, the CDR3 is TGTGCCAGCAGTCCTTTGGACAGGCAGAACACTGAAGCTTTCTTT.

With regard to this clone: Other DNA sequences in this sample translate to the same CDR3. CDR3 loop: CASSLLYYEQYF. DNA of the CDR3: TGTGCCAGCAGTCTCTTGTACTACGAGCAGTACTTC. This chain uses TRBV28 with TRBJ2-7; D ambiguous. Germline-derived CDR1 and CDR2 are MDHEN and SYDVKM. This CDR3 contains 12 residues. V was shortened by 5 bases and J by 3 bases, with 8 bases between the two germline ends. The whole variable domain, filled in from reference TRBV28 and TRBJ2-7, reads DVKVTQSSRYLVKRTGEKVFLECVQDMDHENMFWYRQDPGLGLRLIYFSYDVKMKEKGDIPEGYSVSREKKERFSLILESASTNQTSMYLCASSLLYYEQYFGPGTRLTVT.

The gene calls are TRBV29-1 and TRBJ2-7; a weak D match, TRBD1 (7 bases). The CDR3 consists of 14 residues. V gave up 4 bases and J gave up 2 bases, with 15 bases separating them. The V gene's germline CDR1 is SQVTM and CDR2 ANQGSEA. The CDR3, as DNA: TGCAGCGTTGGGAGGGGGCCCGGAACCTACGAGCAGTACTTC. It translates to CSVGRGPGTYEQYF.